This T cell receptor (beta chain) emerged from a study of radiotherapy plus CTLA-4 blockade in lung cancer. Whole-study context: Patients showed objective responses in over 15% of cases, and disease control was achieved by under 35%. General study results and limits: How blood T cell clones changed early, along with interferon-beta, reportedly forecast response best. Researchers report tumor-derived TCR clones expanding in blood after radiotherapy plus ipilimumab.

Participants had chemo-refractory metastatic non-small-cell lung cancer and were treated with focal radiation plus ipilimumab CTLA-4 blockade. V lost 6 bases to trimming and J lost 12 bases; unmatched junction nucleotides: 6. This CDR3 has 11 amino acids. Germline CDR1 DFQATT, CDR2 SNEGSKA (reference sequence). Of note for this clone: Its antigen is as yet unknown.

The repertoire was sequenced with immunoSEQ multiplex PCR; TCRdb's copy has only in-frame clones and lacks some. The sample lists 85,000 to 90,000 clones; 60% to 80% were seen once. This TCR was recovered from a human donor with non-small cell lung cancer that progressed on radiotherapy plus ipilimumab. The chain uses TRBV20-1 and TRBJ2-3, with TRBD2 matching 10 bases. The specimen comprised peripheral blood, sampled from a patient treated with radiotherapy plus ipilimumab. The CDR3 reads CSAWGLASQYF. In DNA, the CDR3 is TGCAGTGCGTGGGGACTAGCGTCACAGTATTTT.